This T cell receptor (beta chain) was captured by sequencing in a study of Graves' ophthalmopathy and Graves' hyperthyroidism. The study amplified TCR beta CDR3 regions using RNA transcripts. The authors performed first-round RT-PCR with HTBI primers and then a second-round multiplex PCR. TCRdb itself ran the multiplex PCR reads through MiXCR, one entry per CDR3 protein. The table includes around 1,200,000 distinct CDR3 sequences, roughly two fifths detected once. The CDR3 contains 16 residues. Germline assignment: CDR1 SGHDN and CDR2 FVKESK. The V gene lost 0 bases and the J gene lost 1 base, with 12 bases spanning the gap.

This clonotype was sampled from an adult man with Graves' hyperthyroidism. The sequencing input was peripheral blood or thyroid tissue (not recorded which). The gene calls are TRBV14 and TRBJ1-1; D remains unclear. The CDR3 DNA is TGTGCCAGCAGCCAAGATATGGGCAGAAGGAACACTGAAGCTTTCTTT. The encoded protein is CASSQDMGRRNTEAFF. The full variable domain, rest sourced from reference TRBV14 and TRBJ1-1, is EAGVTQFPSHSVIEKGQTVTLRCDPISGHDNLYWYRRVMGKEIKFLLHFVKESKQDESGMPNNRFLAERTGGTYSTLKVQPAELEDSGVYFCASSQDMGRRNTEAFFGQGTRLTVV.